The sequence of this T cell receptor (beta chain) was determined in a study of blood T cell dynamics during melanoma immunotherapy. Study at large: First-line therapy was either pembrolizumab or nivolumab with ipilimumab for metastatic melanoma.

This clone was counted once. TCRdb's table, derived via immunoSEQ multiplex PCR, lists solely in-frame clones and lacks some. The data show some 4,400 clones, around 87% seen once. Time point indicated: pre-treatment baseline. Samples come from before therapy and from week 3 after the first blockade cycle. Disease control meant complete response, partial response or stable disease at 12 weeks. Sequenced material: blood, taken from a patient treated with checkpoint blockade. This TCR was recovered from a human donor with melanoma.

CDR3 DNA sequence: TGTGCCAGCAGGTGGGGGGTCGAGGGACCACGAGCTTTCTTT. Translated: CASRWGVEGPRAFF. The chain carries TRBV28 and TRBJ1-1; possible D gene TRBD1, 5 bases. The CDR3 extends over 14 amino acids. Germline lookup yields CDR1 MDHEN and CDR2 SYDVKM. With 6 bases removed from V and 10 bases from J, the gap between germline ends came to 21 bases. The entire variable domain, with the rest obtained from reference TRBV28 and TRBJ1-1, is as follows: DVKVTQSSRYLVKRTGEKVFLECVQDMDHENMFWYRQDPGLGLRLIYFSYDVKMKEKGDIPEGYSVSREKKERFSLILESASTNQTSMYLCASRWGVEGPRAFFGQGTRLTVV.